The text below deals with one TCR beta chain. The antigen is not known. The CDR3 covers 15 residues. V was clipped by 5 bases and J by 5 bases; unmatched bases: 11. Germline-derived CDR1 and CDR2 are SGHTA and FQGNSA. Assay used: immunoSEQ multiplex PCR; TCRdb lists only in-frame clones, some missing. This repertoire shows some 150,000 clones, 85% to 95% found once; its top ten account for around 1.3%. This sample is part of a study of T cell responses to AZD1222 COVID-19 vaccine. Study results and limitations: Nearly half of spike-specific TCRs reportedly target unmutated variant regions. Clonal diversity was possibly underestimated, and the donors were mostly white British, with more females. Among AZD1222 vaccinees, only 5 to 7 were seropositive at baseline.

The chain has TRBV7-2 and TRBJ2-5; 7 bases agree with TRBD2. The clonotype originates from an adult in good health. Here the sequenced sample was peripheral blood, taken on day 0 of AZD1222 vaccination. Here the CDR3 DNA reads TGTGCCAGCAGCCCCCGGACTAGTTCTATGGAGACCCAGTACTTC. Its translation: CASSPRTSSMETQYF.